Listed below are T cell receptor beta chains from one sample, sequenced in a study of cytomegalovirus exposure and HLA in healthy donors. Clones were read by immunoSEQ multiplex PCR, and TCRdb kept only the in-frame ones, dropping some. The table records approximately 100,000 clones, around two thirds of them present only once. Sequenced sample: PBMCs. The origin of the receptors is a woman in her forties or fifties in good health and CMV-seronegative. CDR3s include the opening cysteine and the closing phenylalanine or tryptophan. The order of the fields is CDR3 DNA, CDR3 protein, D gene, V gene, clone size, J gene. A D gene is named only where the DNA matches it firmly. Size values are once, few and many counts, or a class for expanded clones, and some rows have none.

CDR3 DNA: TGTGCCAGTTCCCGGGGGGGAAACTCTGGAAACACCATATATTTT
CDR3 protein: CASSRGGNSGNTIYF
D gene: NA
V gene: TRBV7-2
clone size: NA
J gene: TRBJ1-3

CDR3 DNA: TGCGCCAGCAGCTTGAGCGGGGGGCAAGATACGCAGTATTTT
CDR3 protein: CASSLSGGQDTQYF
D gene: TRBD2
V gene: TRBV5-1
clone size: NA
J gene: TRBJ2-3

CDR3 DNA: TGTGCCAGCAGCAAAACCGGGACATCTGGGGCCAACGTCCTGACTTTC
CDR3 protein: CASSKTGTSGANVLTF
D gene: NA
V gene: TRBV9
clone size: NA
J gene: TRBJ2-6

CDR3 DNA: TGTGCCGGAACTGGACAGGCGAATTCACCCCTCCACTTT
CDR3 protein: CAGTGQANSPLHF
D gene: TRBD1
V gene: TRBV2
clone size: NA
J gene: TRBJ1-6

CDR3 DNA: TGCGCCAGCAGCCAACAGGGGGCTGAGGGACAGCCCCAGCATTTT
CDR3 protein: CASSQQGAEGQPQHF
D gene: TRBD1
V gene: TRBV4-3
clone size: NA
J gene: TRBJ1-5

CDR3 DNA: TGCGCCAGCAGCGCCACAGGGTCGGAGACCCAGTACTTC
CDR3 protein: CASSATGSETQYF
D gene: NA
V gene: TRBV5-1
clone size: NA
J gene: TRBJ2-5

CDR3 DNA: TGTGCCAGCAGCTTAGATGGGAGGGACGAGCAGTTCTTC
CDR3 protein: CASSLDGRDEQFF
D gene: TRBD2
V gene: TRBV7-9
clone size: NA
J gene: TRBJ2-1

CDR3 DNA: TGTGCCAGCAGTGAATTTGTAGCGGGGCCCTACGAGCAGTACTTC
CDR3 protein: CASSEFVAGPYEQYF
D gene: TRBD2
V gene: TRBV25-1
clone size: NA
J gene: TRBJ2-7

CDR3 DNA: TGTGCCTGGAGTGTGCAGTTTAATGAAAAACTGTTTTTT
CDR3 protein: CAWSVQFNEKLFF
D gene: NA
V gene: TRBV30
clone size: NA
J gene: TRBJ1-4

CDR3 DNA: TGTGCCAGCAGCTTGTCTTTATTGTCGGTTCAAGAGACCCAGTACTTC
CDR3 protein: CASSLSLLSVQETQYF
D gene: NA
V gene: TRBV5-8
clone size: few
J gene: TRBJ2-5

CDR3 DNA: TGTGCCAGCAGCTCGACTCCCGGGGGGCCCCAGCATTTT
CDR3 protein: CASSSTPGGPQHF
D gene: NA
V gene: TRBV7-3
clone size: NA
J gene: TRBJ1-5

CDR3 DNA: TGTGCCACCAGCCCGGCAGGTCTTACCTCCTACGAGCAGTACTTC
CDR3 protein: CATSPAGLTSYEQYF
D gene: NA
V gene: TRBV6-5
clone size: NA
J gene: TRBJ2-7

CDR3 DNA: TGTGCCAGCAGCTTAGAAAGGAGGTTTGAAGCTTTCTTT
CDR3 protein: CASSLERRFEAFF
D gene: NA
V gene: TRBV7-2
clone size: NA
J gene: TRBJ1-1

CDR3 DNA: TGTGCCAGCAGTGAATGGACAGGGTTGGTATACGAGCAGTACTTC
CDR3 protein: CASSEWTGLVYEQYF
D gene: TRBD1
V gene: TRBV28
clone size: NA
J gene: TRBJ2-7

CDR3 DNA: TGTGCCAGCTCACCAATGGGAGGGTCCTACAATGAGCAGTTCTTC
CDR3 protein: CASSPMGGSYNEQFF
D gene: TRBD2
V gene: TRBV18
clone size: NA
J gene: TRBJ2-1

CDR3 DNA: TGTGCCAGCAGCACGCGACAGGGGACCCAAGAGACCCAGTACTTC
CDR3 protein: CASSTRQGTQETQYF
D gene: TRBD1
V gene: TRBV9
clone size: NA
J gene: TRBJ2-5

CDR3 DNA: TGCAGCGCCCCCGTGGAGGCGGATGGCTACACCTTC
CDR3 protein: CSAPVEADGYTF
D gene: NA
V gene: TRBV29-1
clone size: NA
J gene: TRBJ1-2

CDR3 DNA: TGTGCCAGCAGTAATCAAAACACCATATATTTT
CDR3 protein: CASSNQNTIYF
D gene: NA
V gene: TRBV6-5
clone size: NA
J gene: TRBJ1-3

CDR3 DNA: TGTGCCAGCAGTGAGGGGAGCTCCTATAATTCACCCCTCCACTTT
CDR3 protein: CASSEGSSYNSPLHF
D gene: NA
V gene: TRBV6-4
clone size: NA
J gene: TRBJ1-6

CDR3 DNA: TGTGCCAGTAGTAGGGCCGAGAATGAAAAACTGTTTTTT
CDR3 protein: CASSRAENEKLFF
D gene: NA
V gene: TRBV19
clone size: few
J gene: TRBJ1-4

CDR3 DNA: TGCAGCGTTGAAGATTGGCGGGAGGAGGCCTACGAGCAGTACTTC
CDR3 protein: CSVEDWREEAYEQYF
D gene: TRBD2
V gene: TRBV29-1
clone size: NA
J gene: TRBJ2-7

CDR3 DNA: TGTGCCAGCAGCTTAGACGGGAGCGAGAAGACAGATACGCAGTATTTT
CDR3 protein: CASSLDGSEKTDTQYF
D gene: NA
V gene: TRBV7-9
clone size: NA
J gene: TRBJ2-3

CDR3 DNA: TGTGCCAGCAGCTTAGCTGCCGGGGTAACCTACAATGAGCAGTTCTTC
CDR3 protein: CASSLAAGVTYNEQFF
D gene: NA
V gene: TRBV11-2
clone size: few
J gene: TRBJ2-1

CDR3 DNA: TGTGCCAGCTCCCCCGGTACACGGACTAGCGGGGGGCTGCAGTTCTTC
CDR3 protein: CASSPGTRTSGGLQFF
D gene: TRBD2
V gene: TRBV18
clone size: NA
J gene: TRBJ2-1

CDR3 DNA: TGCGCCAGCAAACAAGCGGGGCCCGGAGAGACCCAGTACTTC
CDR3 protein: CASKQAGPGETQYF
D gene: TRBD2
V gene: TRBV10-2
clone size: NA
J gene: TRBJ2-5

CDR3 DNA: TGCGCCAGCAGCCATAGCGGGAGCACAGATACGCAGTATTTT
CDR3 protein: CASSHSGSTDTQYF
D gene: TRBD2
V gene: TRBV4-3
clone size: NA
J gene: TRBJ2-3

CDR3 DNA: TGTGCCAGCTCCCGAGGAGAGACCCAGTACTTC
CDR3 protein: CASSRGETQYF
D gene: NA
V gene: TRBV18
clone size: NA
J gene: TRBJ2-5

CDR3 DNA: TGCGCCAGCAGCTTGGAGGTTCAGGGGACAGGGGCCGTTAATTCACCCCTCCACTTT
CDR3 protein: CASSLEVQGTGAVNSPLHF
D gene: TRBD1
V gene: TRBV5-1
clone size: NA
J gene: TRBJ1-6